Each of the 17 T cell receptor beta chains below was sequenced from the same sample in a study of cytomegalovirus exposure and HLA in healthy donors. The PCR contained 60 Vbeta and 13 Jbeta primers. The protocol was immunoSEQ multiplex PCR, while the TCRdb copy is restricted to in-frame clones and leaves out a portion. Counted here are over 65,000 clones, roughly 77% occurring once; the ten biggest clones make up 2% to 2.5%. Sequencing was done on a sample of PBMCs. Every receptor here comes from a man in his forties in good health and CMV-seronegative.

The chain links TRBV10-1 to TRBJ2-7; no definite D call. From germline, CDR1 is WNHNN and CDR2 SYGVQD (reference sequence). The CDR3 consists of 13 residues. Trimming pared 6 bases from V and 0 bases from J, leaving 9 bases between. The CDR3 coding sequence is TGCGCCAGCAGCCCACAGAGCTCCTACGAGCAGTACTTC. As protein: CASSPQSSYEQYF.

This clone has only a few counts. The chain has TRBV5-1 and TRBJ2-7; 11 positions agree with TRBD1. In germline, CDR1 is SGHRS, CDR2 YFSETQ. Losses at the gene ends were 2 bases for V and 5 bases for J; bases not matched to a gene: 9. The CDR3 is 16 residues long. CDR3 protein: CASSLNGQGAGNEQYF. The CDR3 region has the DNA TGCGCCAGCAGCTTAAATGGACAGGGGGCAGGGAACGAGCAGTACTTC.

The genes are TRBV7-9 and TRBJ2-3; 9 bases are shared with TRBD2. The ends lost 0 bases at V and 0 bases at J; junction bases unmatched: 4. In germline, CDR1 is SEHNR, CDR2 FQNEAQ (reference sequence). CDR3 length equals 17 residues. The CDR3 protein is CASSLAVSGSSTDTQYF. CDR3 DNA sequence: TGTGCCAGCAGCTTAGCCGTTAGCGGGAGCAGCACAGATACGCAGTATTTT.

The V and J genes are TRBV27 and TRBJ2-3, with TRBD2 matching 12 bases. The CDR3 is 16 amino acids. V lost 2 bases to trimming and J lost 5 bases; unmatched junction nucleotides: 5. Germline loops: CDR1 MNHEY, CDR2 SMNVEV (reference sequence). CDR3 region: CASSLQVGLAGDTQYF. The CDR3 DNA sequence: TGTGCCAGCAGTTTACAGGTGGGACTAGCGGGAGATACGCAGTATTTT.

This chain links TRBV21-1 with TRBJ2-7; the listed D gene, TRBD1, was not tested against the DNA. TRBV21-1 is a pseudogene. The CDR3 runs to 15 residues. The CDR3 sequence: CASSKSSGQAYEQYF. The CDR3 nucleotides read TGTGCCAGCAGCAAATCGTCAGGGCAAGCCTACGAGCAGTACTTC.

This clone was observed once. The chain recombines TRBV6-1 with TRBJ2-6, with D possibly TRBD2 on 5 matching bases. Trimming took 1 base from V and 3 from J, leaving 13 bases between them. CDR3 length: 17 residues. Per the germline V gene, CDR1 is MNHNS and CDR2 is SASEGT. The CDR3 region is CASSEVVRGNGANVLTF. CDR3 in DNA: TGTGCCAGCAGTGAAGTTGTCCGGGGTAATGGGGCCAACGTCCTGACTTTC.

The V call is TRBV7-8, the J call TRBJ1-1; D possibly corresponds to TRBD1 (6 bases). The V and J ends lost 3 bases and 5 bases respectively, with 16 bases between them. CDR3 length: 15 residues. Germline V gene sequence: CDR1 SGHVS, CDR2 FQNEAQ. CDR3 sequence reads: CASSLAGRGGTEAFF. In DNA, the CDR3 is TGTGCCAGCAGCTTGGCAGGCAGGGGAGGGACTGAAGCTTTCTTT.

This chain connects TRBV5-6 to TRBJ1-5, with D tentatively TRBD1 (5 bases). Per the germline V gene, CDR1 is SGHDT and CDR2 is YYEEEE. The CDR3 sequence is 16 residues long. With 4 bases removed from V and 7 bases from J, the gap between germline ends came to 21 bases. CDR3 residues: CASSQGLSAVSQPQHF. The CDR3 DNA reads as TGTGCCAGCAGCCAGGGACTATCTGCCGTTAGCCAGCCCCAGCATTTT.

The V call is TRBV7-9, the J call TRBJ2-5; 10 bases are shared with TRBD1. The CDR3 has 18 residues. Germline values: CDR1 SEHNR, CDR2 FQNEAQ (reference sequence). The ends lost 4 bases at V and 0 bases at J; junction bases unmatched: 11. The CDR3: CASSSTGTGATYQETQYF. CDR3 DNA sequence: TGTGCCAGCAGCTCGACCGGGACAGGGGCCACCTACCAAGAGACCCAGTACTTC.

This chain connects TRBV5-4 to TRBJ2-7; 11 bases are shared with TRBD2. The CDR3 has 16 amino acids. CDR1 SGHNT and CDR2 YYREEE come from the germline V gene (reference sequence). J gave up 3 bases and V 4 bases, and 9 bases lay outside the gene matches. The CDR3 region has the DNA TGTGCCAGCAGCCCTAGTTCAGGGACTAGCGGCTACGAGCAGTACTTC. The encoded protein is CASSPSSGTSGYEQYF.

V is TRBV7-8 and J is TRBJ1-2, with 7 bases aligning to TRBD1. The CDR3 covers 14 residues. Germline assignment: CDR1 SGHVS and CDR2 FQNEAQ. Unmatched junction bases numbered 8, after V lost 2 bases and J lost 8 bases. The CDR3 DNA follows: TGTGCCAGCAGCTTATTGGACAGGATTGAGGGCTACACCTTC. This codes for CASSLLDRIEGYTF.

The chain links TRBV28 to TRBJ2-7, with D possibly TRBD1 on 6 matching bases. V lost 8 bases, J lost 4 bases, and 18 bases lay in between. This CDR3 comprises 14 residues. From germline, CDR1 is MDHEN and CDR2 SYDVKM. CDR3 sequence reads: CASLKGGRRYEQYF. Here the CDR3 DNA reads TGTGCCAGCCTAAAAGGGGGAAGACGATACGAGCAGTACTTC.

This sequence joins TRBV15 and TRBJ2-1; D is undetermined. The V gene lost 1 base and the J gene lost 2 bases, with 30 bases spanning the gap. Germline loops: CDR1 LNHNV, CDR2 YYDKDF (reference sequence). The CDR3 runs 22 residues. The CDR3 sequence: CATSRVPLTDYQNPVAYNEQFF. Written as DNA, the CDR3 is TGTGCCACCAGCAGAGTTCCCTTAACAGATTACCAAAACCCTGTAGCCTACAATGAGCAGTTCTTC.

The chain joins TRBV27 to TRBJ1-3; D is unclear. CDR1 and CDR2 (germline): MNHEY, SMNVEV (reference sequence). The germline V and J ends were trimmed by 3 bases and 7 bases, with 10 bases remaining between them. This CDR3 contains 13 residues. CDR3 coding DNA: TGTGCCAGCAGTTTTCAAAACGGGAACACCATATATTTT. Its translation: CASSFQNGNTIYF.

This clone has a single count. The chain is built from TRBV5-1 and TRBJ2-7, with TRBD2 identical over 12 bases. Per germline, CDR1 SGHRS and CDR2 YFSETQ. This CDR3 spans 17 amino acids. J was trimmed by 3 bases and V by 1 base; bases with no gene match: 8. The CDR3 loop is CASSLLTSGSGFYEQYF. In nucleotides, the CDR3 is TGCGCCAGCAGCTTGCTGACTAGCGGGAGCGGGTTCTACGAGCAGTACTTC.

Comments on this clone: At the DNA level, this CDR3 is encoded by other sequences in the same sample as well. The rearrangement uses TRBV5-1 and TRBJ1-1; maybe TRBD1 (5 bases). The germline CDR1 and CDR2 sequences are SGHRS and YFSETQ. This CDR3 is built from 13 residues. V shed 2 bases and J shed 2 bases, with 7 bases lying between them. Here the CDR3 reads CASSFQGNTEAFF. CDR3 in DNA: TGCGCCAGCAGCTTCCAGGGAAACACTGAAGCTTTCTTT.

This clone was found a few times. This rearrangement joins TRBV19 to TRBJ1-1, with D possibly TRBD1 on 5 matching bases. Trimming cost V 5 bases and J 1 base, with 17 bases left between them. CDR1 and CDR2 (germline): LNHDA, SQIVND (reference sequence). This CDR3 spans 16 amino acids. The CDR3 coding sequence is TGTGCCAGTAGTGTATCGGGGGGACGGCGGAACACTGAAGCTTTCTTT. Translated, it gives CASSVSGGRRNTEAFF.